Shown below are 17 T cell receptor beta chains from a single sample sequenced in a study of cytomegalovirus exposure and HLA in healthy donors. Assay used: immunoSEQ multiplex PCR; TCRdb lists only in-frame clones, some missing. The sample comprises 90,000 to 140,000 clones, around 83% of which are singletons, and 4% to 4.5% rests with the top ten. Sequencing was done on a sample of PBMCs. These receptor sequences come from a woman between 18 and 29 years old in good health and CMV-seropositive.

CDR3 sequence reads: CASSRAGEVTNEKLFF. In DNA, the CDR3 is TGCGCCAGCAGTCGGGCCGGGGAGGTCACCAATGAAAAACTGTTTTTT. The chain joins TRBV4-1 to TRBJ1-4; the D is unclear. Germline CDR1 is MGHRA and CDR2 is YSYEKL. This CDR3 comprises 16 residues. The ends were cut back, 6 bases at V and 5 bases at J, with 19 bases in the middle.

The chain combines TRBV2 with TRBJ1-1, with 11 bases identical to TRBD1. Trimming removed 3 bases from V and 3 bases from J; junction bases left unmatched: 9. The germline CDR1 and CDR2 sequences are SNHLY and FYNNEI. This CDR3 has 17 residues. CDR3 protein: CASSDDGQGAGHTEAFF. The CDR3 DNA reads TGTGCCAGCAGTGATGACGGACAGGGGGCCGGGCACACTGAAGCTTTCTTT.

The chain recombines TRBV5-5 with TRBJ1-1; 7 bases are shared with TRBD1. This CDR3 has 13 residues. In germline, CDR1 is SGHKS, CDR2 YYEKEE (reference sequence). Trimming removed 1 base from V and 4 bases from J; junction bases left unmatched: 1. The CDR3 bases are TGTGCCAGCAGCTTGAGGGGGCTCACTGAAGCTTTCTTT. It codes for CASSLRGLTEAFF.

The chain is built from TRBV19 and TRBJ2-1, with 13 bases aligning to TRBD2. This CDR3 has 16 amino acids. The germline gives CDR1 LNHDA, CDR2 SQIVND (reference sequence). V shed 4 bases and J 15 bases; nucleotides not matched to a gene: 15. In DNA, the CDR3 is TGTGCCAGTAGTACGCCCTATACTAGCGGGAGGGCCTCTCCGTTCTTC. Protein product: CASSTPYTSGRASPFF.

V and J are TRBV5-1 and TRBJ2-7; 9 nucleotides line up with TRBD1. V shed 0 bases and J 0 bases; nucleotides not matched to a gene: 1. The CDR3 has 15 amino acids. In germline, CDR1 is SGHRS, CDR2 YFSETQ. CDR3 in amino acids: CASSLETGGSYEQYF. The CDR3 DNA is TGCGCCAGCAGCTTGGAGACAGGGGGCTCCTACGAGCAGTACTTC.

V and J are TRBV2 and TRBJ2-5; TRBD2 agrees at 9 bases. V trimming: 3 bases; J trimming: 7 bases; junction bases outside the gene matches: 6. Germline V gene lookup returns CDR1 SNHLY and CDR2 FYNNEI. The CDR3 sequence is 14 residues long. This CDR3 is CASSDERGARTQYF. The CDR3, as DNA: TGTGCCAGCAGTGACGAGCGGGGGGCCCGGACCCAGTACTTC.

The chain links TRBV28 to TRBJ2-1, with unresolved D. Trimming stripped 6 bases from V and 6 bases from J, with 9 bases between. Germline V gene sequence: CDR1 MDHEN, CDR2 SYDVKM. The CDR3 is made up of 12 amino acids. This chain's CDR3 is CASSPDSNEQFF. As DNA, the CDR3 is TGTGCCAGCAGCCCTGATAGCAATGAGCAGTTCTTC.

The gene calls are TRBV20-1 and TRBJ2-5, with D unresolved. The V end lost 6 bases, the J end lost 5 bases, and 7 bases lay between the germline ends. The CDR3 is made up of 10 amino acids. Germline CDR1 and CDR2: DFQATT and SNEGSKA (reference sequence). This CDR3 is CSATRETQYF. CDR3 bases: TGCAGTGCGACAAGGGAGACCCAGTACTTC.

The chain's CDR3 is CAWSVGRTSGRKETQYF. The CDR3 bases are TGTGCCTGGAGTGTCGGGCGGACTAGCGGGAGAAAGGAGACCCAGTACTTC. V is TRBV30 and J is TRBJ2-5; 13 bases align to TRBD2. CDR3 size: 17 residues. The V and J ends lost 0 bases and 5 bases, in that order; junction bases with no gene match: 9. The germline V gene has CDR1 GTSNPN and CDR2 SVGIG (reference sequence).

V and J are TRBV5-1 and TRBJ2-7; no clear D gene. Germline V gene sequence: CDR1 SGHRS, CDR2 YFSETQ. This CDR3 contains 12 residues. V was shortened by 2 bases and J by 5 bases, with 8 bases between the two germline ends. DNA of the CDR3: TGCGCCAGCAGCTTAGTCAGGAACGAGCAGTACTTC. Translating gives CASSLVRNEQYF.

The gene calls are TRBV4-1 and TRBJ1-6; D gene ambiguous. This CDR3 has 16 amino acids. Germline loops: CDR1 MGHRA, CDR2 YSYEKL. Trimming left V 0 bases short and J 6 bases short, with 12 bases between. The CDR3 bases are TGCGCCAGCAGCCAAGATCTAGTTGGCAGTAATTCACCCCTCCACTTT. Translation gives CASSQDLVGSNSPLHF.

The chain links TRBV6-5 to TRBJ2-7; D may be TRBD1 (5 bases). The CDR3 sequence is 13 residues long. Trimming left V 6 bases short and J 5 bases short, with 14 bases between. The germline V gene has CDR1 MNHEY and CDR2 SVGAGI. CDR3 bases: TGTGCCAGCAGAAGGGGATTTTTAGACGAGCAGTACTTC. Translating it yields CASRRGFLDEQYF.

The rearrangement uses TRBV5-1 and TRBJ2-3; possible D gene TRBD2, 7 bases. Between the trimmed V and J ends, which lost 1 base and 2 bases, there was a span of 20 bases. CDR3 length: 18 amino acids. Germline lookup yields CDR1 SGHRS and CDR2 YFSETQ. The CDR3: CASSLMSIRGAATDTQYF. CDR3 DNA sequence: TGCGCCAGCAGCTTGATGTCCATCCGGGGGGCCGCCACAGATACGCAGTATTTT. The whole variable domain, filled in from reference TRBV5-1 and TRBJ2-3, reads KAGVTQTPRYLIKTRGQQVTLSCSPISGHRSVSWYQQTPGQGLQFLFEYFSETQRNKGNFPGRFSGRQFSNSRSEMNVSTLELGDSALYLCASSLMSIRGAATDTQYFGPGTRLTVL.

J is TRBJ2-5 and V is TRBV28; D possibly corresponds to TRBD1 (6 bases). Germline V gene lookup returns CDR1 MDHEN and CDR2 SYDVKM. This CDR3 is built from 15 residues. The ends were cut back, 3 bases at V and 1 base at J, with 12 bases in the middle. The CDR3 here is CASSFRGALQETQYF. CDR3 in DNA: TGTGCCAGCAGTTTCAGGGGAGCCCTCCAAGAGACCCAGTACTTC.

V gene TRBV5-5 combines with J gene TRBJ2-1; 8 nucleotides agree with TRBD1. The CDR3 spans 15 residues. Trimming removed 4 bases from V and 5 bases from J; junction bases left unmatched: 8. The germline V gene encodes CDR1 SGHKS and CDR2 YYEKEE (reference sequence). The CDR3 nucleotides are TGTGCCAGCAGCCAGAGTGGGACAGGTGACAATGAGCAGTTCTTC. This sequence encodes CASSQSGTGDNEQFF.

This rearrangement joins TRBV5-4 to TRBJ1-4, with D possibly TRBD1 on 6 matching bases. CDR3 length: 15 amino acids. V was shortened by 2 bases and J by 6 bases, with 14 bases between the two germline ends. Germline lookup yields CDR1 SGHNT and CDR2 YYREEE (reference sequence). CDR3 protein: CASSFTGIRDEKLFF. In DNA, the CDR3 is TGTGCCAGCAGCTTTACAGGGATCAGGGATGAAAAACTGTTTTTT. Full variable domain (outside the CDR3, taken from reference TRBV5-4 and TRBJ1-4): ETGVTQSPTHLIKTRGQQVTLRCSSQSGHNTVSWYQQALGQGPQFIFQYYREEENGRGNFPPRFSGLQFPNYSSELNVNALELDDSALYLCASSFTGIRDEKLFFGSGTQLSVL.

This clone was found a few times. V is TRBV9 and J is TRBJ2-7; D remains ambiguous. CDR3 length: 14 amino acids. Trimming pared 1 base from V and 2 bases from J, leaving 10 bases between. Germline CDR1 and CDR2: SGDLS and YYNGEE. The CDR3 protein is CASSVRSEAYEQYF. In DNA form, the CDR3 reads TGTGCCAGCAGCGTACGGAGCGAGGCCTACGAGCAGTACTTC.